Each of the 21 T cell receptor beta chains below was sequenced from the same sample in a study of Ad26.COV2.S vaccination and SARS-CoV-2 variants. Treatment indicated: some 20 received Ad26.COV2.S at low or high dose, single or two shots; 5 received placebo; per-sample allocation not given. The study sampled participants on day 63 after the first vaccine or placebo injection. Using immunoSEQ multiplex PCR, the repertoire was profiled, and TCRdb retains in-frame clones only, with some absent. Here the sample spans hundreds of thousands of clones, around 90% being singletons. The material sequenced was peripheral blood, taken in a trial of Ad26.COV2.S vaccine versus placebo. These receptors originate from a person aged 18 to 59 who received the Ad26.COV2.S COVID-19 vaccine or a placebo.

The chain recombines TRBV5-1 with TRBJ1-1, with 8 bases aligning to TRBD1. V lost 4 bases and J lost 1; bases outside the gene matches: 6. Germline assignment: CDR1 SGHRS and CDR2 YFSETQ. This CDR3 region has 15 residues. CDR3 loop: CASSADRVGNTEAFF. Here the CDR3 DNA reads TGCGCCAGCAGCGCGGACAGGGTGGGGAACACTGAAGCTTTCTTT.

The chain links TRBV6-5 to TRBJ1-1; D is undetermined. The germline V and J ends were trimmed by 4 bases and 6 bases, with 6 bases remaining between them. The CDR3 consists of 11 residues. Germline assignment: CDR1 MNHEY and CDR2 SVGAGI. In nucleotides, the CDR3 is TGTGCCAGCAGTTCCCGAGCTGAAGCTTTCTTT. It yields the protein CASSSRAEAFF.

The chain recombines TRBV6-5 with TRBJ2-7; 10 bases line up with TRBD1. The CDR3 spans 14 residues. The V segment lost 0 bases and the J segment 6 bases; nucleotides outside the gene matches: 2. Germline CDR1 reads MNHEY; CDR2 reads SVGAGI. The CDR3 is CASSYSRTGGEQYF. The CDR3 DNA reads TGTGCCAGCAGTTACTCTCGGACAGGGGGCGAGCAGTACTTC.

CDR3 DNA: TGTGCCAGCAGCCAAGACGGAGCGGGAGGGTCCGGGGAGCTGTTTTTT. It codes for CASSQDGAGGSGELFF. This chain uses TRBV3-1 (or the pseudogene TRBV3-2) with TRBJ2-2; 10 bases agree with TRBD2. The junction had 4 bases not matched to a gene; V was cut back by 0 bases and J by 6 bases. The germline CDR1 and CDR2 sequences are LGHDT and YNNKEL (reference sequence). The CDR3 loop spans 16 amino acids.

The CDR3 reads CASSQTEGRGGKNIQYF. CDR3 nucleotides: TGCGCCAGCAGTCAGACTGAGGGACGTGGCGGCAAAAACATTCAGTACTTC. J is TRBJ2-4 and V is TRBV23-1; the D call may be TRBD1 or TRBD2 (5 bases each). TRBV23-1 is an ORF; its function is uncertain. CDR3 length: 17 residues. The V gene lost 3 bases and the J gene lost 3 bases, with 18 bases spanning the gap.

The chain carries TRBV18 and TRBJ2-1; a possible D gene is TRBD2 (6 bases). CDR3 length: 15 residues. With 5 bases removed from V and 3 bases from J, the gap between germline ends came to 14 bases. CDR1 and CDR2 from the germline V gene are KGHSH and LQKENI. CDR3 sequence: CASSSGVAVYNEQFF. DNA of the CDR3: TGTGCCAGCTCATCCGGGGTAGCGGTCTACAATGAGCAGTTCTTC.

The rearrangement joins TRBV13 to TRBJ2-1; maybe TRBD2 (5 bases). Trimming shortened V by 5 bases and J by 0 bases, and 8 bases separated the two germline ends. The CDR3 length is 14 residues. Germline CDR1 and CDR2: PRHDT and FYEKMQ (reference sequence). DNA for the CDR3: TGTGCCAGCAGCACGGGGAGCTCCTACAATGAGCAGTTCTTC. This translates into CASSTGSSYNEQFF.

This chain uses TRBV7-8 with TRBJ2-7; tentatively, D is TRBD1 (6 bases). The CDR3 is made up of 13 amino acids. Trimming cost V 5 bases and J 5 bases, with 13 bases left between them. The germline V gene encodes CDR1 SGHVS and CDR2 FQNEAQ. The CDR3 protein is CASSPPRGHEQYF. The DNA for the CDR3 is TGTGCCAGCAGCCCCCCCAGGGGTCACGAGCAGTACTTC.

The chain uses TRBV6-5 and TRBJ2-2, with 9 bases identical to TRBD1. The CDR3 is 14 residues long. After removal of 7 bases from V and 3 bases from J, the junction contained 3 bases not matched to a gene. Germline CDR1 reads MNHEY; CDR2 reads SVGAGI. CDR3 DNA sequence: TGTGCCAGCACGACAGGGGGTCACACCGGGGAGCTGTTTTTT. Translation: CASTTGGHTGELFF.

The chain couples TRBV19 to TRBJ2-1; 12 nucleotides match TRBD2. The germline CDR1 and CDR2 sequences are LNHDA and SQIVND (reference sequence). The CDR3 has 19 amino acids. The junction had 11 bases not matched to a gene; V was cut back by 5 bases and J by 0 bases. Here the CDR3 DNA reads TGTGCCAGTAGTGTGACTAGCGGGAGTTCCCAGAGCTCCTACAATGAGCAGTTCTTC. Translated, it gives CASSVTSGSSQSSYNEQFF.

The chain is built from TRBV12-5 and TRBJ1-1; D is undetermined. Trimming took 5 bases from V and 1 from J, leaving 8 bases between them. The CDR3 length is 13 residues. Germline loops: CDR1 LGHNT, CDR2 FRNRAP. CDR3 residues: CASGRYQNTEAFF. The DNA for the CDR3 is TGTGCTAGTGGTCGGTACCAGAACACTGAAGCTTTCTTT.

This chain links TRBV27 with TRBJ1-1; D is unresolved. Germline V gene data show CDR1 as MNHEY and CDR2 as SMNVEV (reference sequence). There are 13 residues in the CDR3. Trimming cost V 2 bases and J 4 bases, with 8 bases left between them. DNA for the CDR3: TGTGCCAGCAGTTTAAACCGGGGCACTGAAGCTTTCTTT. Protein product: CASSLNRGTEAFF.

The genes are TRBV19 and TRBJ2-3; no clear D. The CDR3 totals 14 residues. V was shortened by 4 bases and J by 0 bases, with 8 bases between the two germline ends. Germline values: CDR1 LNHDA, CDR2 SQIVND (reference sequence). The CDR3 spells CASSRWASTDTQYF. The CDR3 nucleotides read TGTGCCAGTAGTAGGTGGGCCAGCACAGATACGCAGTATTTT.

The V call is TRBV5-6, the J call TRBJ2-2; a weak D match, TRBD1 (6 bases). The CDR3 has 16 residues. Germline lookup yields CDR1 SGHDT and CDR2 YYEEEE. The germline V and J ends were trimmed by 4 bases and 3 bases, with 16 bases remaining between them. This CDR3 is CASSHSGAGDTGELFF. CDR3 sequence (DNA): TGTGCCAGCAGCCATTCAGGGGCCGGCGACACCGGGGAGCTGTTTTTT.

This clone was counted only a few times. Other DNA sequences of this sample code for an identical CDR3. This chain links TRBV5-1 with TRBJ1-1; TRBD1 might be the D (5 bases). There are 13 residues in the CDR3. V gave up 0 bases and J gave up 4 bases, with 7 bases separating them. Germline CDR1 and CDR2: SGHRS and YFSETQ. The CDR3 spells CASSLAGSTEAFF. CDR3 nucleotide sequence: TGCGCCAGCAGCTTGGCAGGGAGCACTGAAGCTTTCTTT.

This rearrangement joins TRBV12-3 or TRBV12-4 to TRBJ2-7; D is ambiguous. V gave up 1 base and J gave up 6 bases, with 10 bases separating them. This CDR3 contains 13 residues. CDR3 loop: CASSLGEAFEQYF. The CDR3 DNA sequence: TGTGCCAGCAGTTTAGGAGAAGCGTTCGAGCAGTACTTC.

The chain has TRBV9 and TRBJ2-2; D gene unclear. This CDR3 spans 13 amino acids. V lost 2 bases, J lost 1 base, and 3 bases lay in between. From germline, CDR1 is SGDLS and CDR2 YYNGEE. The CDR3 protein is CASSVGNTGELFF. The CDR3 bases are TGTGCCAGCAGCGTCGGGAACACCGGGGAGCTGTTTTTT.

The gene calls are TRBV6-5 and TRBJ2-5; TRBD1 aligns across 9 bases. The CDR3 runs to 13 residues. Germline loops: CDR1 MNHEY, CDR2 SVGAGI. Germline trimming cut 4 bases from V and 7 bases from J; bases unmatched to any gene: 4. CDR3 DNA sequence: TGTGCCAGCAGTTGGACAGGGGTAGGGACCCAGTACTTC. This translates into CASSWTGVGTQYF.

J is TRBJ2-7 and V is TRBV2; D is ambiguous. CDR1 and CDR2 from the germline V gene are SNHLY and FYNNEI. V lost 1 base and J 7 bases, leaving 11 bases between the germline ends. CDR3 length: 13 amino acids. The CDR3 DNA sequence: TGTGCCAGCAGTGAAGGTCAGTCTACGGAGCAGTACTTC. Translating gives CASSEGQSTEQYF.

The V call is TRBV18, the J call TRBJ2-3; 14 positions match TRBD2. Per the germline V gene, CDR1 is KGHSH and CDR2 is LQKENI. This CDR3 has 21 amino acids. J lost 0 bases, V lost 4 bases, and 15 bases had no gene match. The CDR3 sequence is CASSQTPRGLAGGISTDTQYF. CDR3 nucleotide sequence: TGTGCCAGCTCACAGACACCGCGCGGACTAGCGGGAGGAATTAGCACAGATACGCAGTATTTT.

V is TRBV5-8 and J is TRBJ2-1; 11 positions agree with TRBD1. The CDR3 totals 16 residues. The germline V gene encodes CDR1 SGHTS and CDR2 YDEGEE. V trimming: 4 bases; J trimming: 4 bases; junction bases outside the gene matches: 7. The CDR3 DNA sequence: TGTGCCAGCAGCGGCAGGGACAGGGGGGGATACAATGAGCAGTTCTTC. Protein sequence: CASSGRDRGGYNEQFF.